The 5 T cell receptor beta chains in this list originate from one sample, sequenced in a study of T cell repertoires in cytomegalovirus infection. TCRdb redid the calling of the reads with MiXCR, one entry per CDR3 protein. The table records hundreds of thousands of distinct CDR3 sequences, about 30% of them present only once. Their antigens are not known. The specimen comprised cultured PBMCs, sampled from culture after CMV antigen stimulation. These receptors all stem from a human donor in good health (CMV status not recorded). Some clones in this sample may be carry-over from other donors' samples.

This clonotype was picked up many times. The chain couples TRBV5-4 to TRBJ2-3; no definite D call. There are 12 residues in the CDR3. Trimming removed 2 bases at V and 4 bases at J, with 5 bases between. Germline values: CDR1 SGHNT, CDR2 YYREEE (reference sequence). In DNA, the CDR3 is TGTGCCAGCAGCTTCATGTCAGATACGCAGTATTTT. Protein sequence: CASSFMSDTQYF.

This clonotype was counted between two and nine times. V is TRBV7-9 and J is TRBJ1-1; 8 positions agree with TRBD1. Trimming at V came to 5 bases and at J to 1 base, leaving 6 bases not matched to a gene. Looked up from germline, CDR1 is SEHNR and CDR2 is FQNEAQ (reference sequence). The CDR3 is 15 amino acids. Here the CDR3 DNA reads TGTGCCAGCAGCCCGAGGACAGGGTCGAACACTGAAGCTTTCTTT. This gives the protein CASSPRTGSNTEAFF.

The rearrangement uses TRBV7-2 and TRBJ2-3, with 9 bases fitting TRBD1. V shed 4 bases and J 5 bases; nucleotides not matched to a gene: 7. The length of the CDR3 is 15 residues. Per the germline V gene, CDR1 is SGHTA and CDR2 is FQGNSA. This chain's CDR3 is CASSWGDREGDTQYF. CDR3 nucleotides: TGTGCCAGCAGCTGGGGGGACAGGGAGGGAGATACGCAGTATTTT.

This clonotype appeared a few times. This chain joins TRBV7-2 and TRBJ1-5; TRBD1 matches at 7 bases. There are 14 residues in the CDR3. Trimming took 3 bases from V and 9 from J; bases not matched to a gene: 8. In germline, CDR1 is SGHTA, CDR2 FQGNSA. In DNA form, the CDR3 reads TGTGCCAGCAGCTTTACAGGGGCCAACGGGCCCCAGCATTTT. It encodes CASSFTGANGPQHF.

This clonotype was detected a few times. V usage is TRBV20-1 and J usage is TRBJ1-2; D is possibly TRBD1 (5 bases). The V end lost 3 bases, the J end lost 6 bases, and 23 bases lay between the germline ends. The length of the CDR3 is 16 residues. Germline CDR1 and CDR2: DFQATT and SNEGSKA (reference sequence). CDR3 nucleotides: TGCAGTGCTAGCGGGCAGGGTATACTTAGTAGGAATGGCTACACCTTC. Residues: CSASGQGILSRNGYTF.